Only a few counts were recorded for the clone carrying this T cell receptor (beta chain). TCRdb independently ran MiXCR on the 5' RACE reads; one entry per CDR3 protein. The repertoire holds more than 60,000 distinct CDR3 sequences, with about 11% as singletons. This specimen belongs to a study of early T cells in non-severe SARS-CoV-2 infection. The sequenced sample was whole blood, obtained at baseline. The TCR comes from an adult who was a healthcare worker with PCR-confirmed SARS-CoV-2 infection or an uninfected control (not recorded which). The donor label of this sample is uncertain.

Written as DNA, the CDR3 is TGCGCCAGCAGCCAAGGGGACGAGACAGGCCCGACCTATGGCTACACCTTC. Its translation is CASSQGDETGPTYGYTF. The chain employs TRBV4-1 and TRBJ1-2; perhaps TRBD1 as D (6 bases). The germline CDR1 and CDR2 sequences are MGHRA and YSYEKL. There are 17 residues in the CDR3. V lost 1 base and J lost 4, with 19 bases in between.